The 22 T cell receptor beta chains reported below all come from one sample, sequenced in a study of regulatory T cells in long-lasting Graves disease. Time point indicated: newly diagnosed GD, antithyroid drugs for less than 3 months. Preparation of the TCR library used RNA extracted from PBMCs. Building of the TCR beta libraries involved iRepertoire HTBI primers and Arm-PCR of CDR3 regions. TCRdb itself ran the multiplex PCR reads through MiXCR, one entry per CDR3 protein. Of roughly 430,000 distinct CDR3 sequences listed, 16% are singletons. These data are also associated with another study on T cells in Graves' hyperthyroidism and ophthalmopathy.

Sequencing was performed on peripheral blood mononuclear cells (PBMCs), taken at new diagnosis, from a patient treated with antithyroid drugs. Receptors were obtained from a young woman with Graves disease.

There are many counts of this clonotype. The chain has TRBV3-1 and TRBJ2-7; 7 positions match TRBD1. The CDR3 loop spans 13 amino acids. Losses at the gene ends were 1 base for V and 11 bases for J; bases not matched to a gene: 8. Germline CDR1 reads LGHDT; CDR2 reads YNNKEL (reference sequence). CDR3 in DNA: TGTGCCAGCAGCCAAGGGGGACAGCCTACGGAGTACTTC. Protein sequence: CASSQGGQPTEYF.

This clonotype was counted once. The gene calls are TRBV13 and TRBJ1-6; weak D call: TRBD1 (6 bases). This CDR3 spans 15 amino acids. V lost 4 bases, J lost 8 bases, and 15 bases lay in between. Per germline, CDR1 PRHDT and CDR2 FYEKMQ (reference sequence). DNA of the CDR3: TGTGCCAGCAGCTCCCCAGGGGTTTTGGATTCACCCCTCCACTTT. As protein: CASSSPGVLDSPLHF.

A note on this clonotype: Only one base separates this from a far larger clonotype, so it likely reflects a read error. The V and J genes are TRBV28 and TRBJ2-1; 9 bases fit TRBD2. The CDR3 length is 16 residues. CDR1 is MDHEN, CDR2 SYDVKM, per germline. With 3 bases clipped from V and 13 bases from J, the junction kept 16 bases outside the gene matches. The CDR3 protein is CASSFWASGTQETQFF. The CDR3 region has the DNA TGTGCCAGCAGTTTCTGGGCTAGCGGGACTCAAGAGACCCAGTTCTTC.

This clonotype was recorded many times. This chain connects TRBV6-1 to TRBJ2-7; a weak D match, TRBD1 (6 bases). Germline lookup yields CDR1 MNHNS and CDR2 SASEGT. Trimming cost V 6 bases and J 0 bases, with 15 bases left between them. CDR3 size: 15 residues. CDR3 DNA sequence: TGTGCCAGCAGCCGGGGACACTCCCTCTCCTACGAGCAGTACTTC. It yields the protein CASSRGHSLSYEQYF.

In its sample, this clonotype was seen many times. The chain has TRBV5-1 and TRBJ2-5, with D possibly being TRBD2 (5 bases). V shed 7 bases and J shed 9 bases, with 16 bases lying between them. This CDR3 region has 12 residues. CDR1 is SGHRS, CDR2 YFSETQ, per germline. The CDR3 sequence: CASAIGLEAQYF. DNA for the CDR3: TGCGCCAGCGCAATTGGTTTGGAGGCCCAGTACTTC.

This clonotype was seen more than once but under ten times. The chain employs TRBV24-1 and TRBJ2-7; 8 nucleotides align to TRBD1. CDR3 length: 13 residues. V was pared by 7 bases and J by 7 bases, with 8 bases of the junction left unmatched. Germline V gene sequence: CDR1 KGHDR, CDR2 SFDVKD. CDR3 region: CATSPGGRREQYF. The CDR3 coding sequence is TGTGCCACCAGCCCAGGGGGCCGGCGTGAGCAGTACTTC.

This clonotype was seen many times. This rearrangement joins TRBV11-2 to TRBJ2-3; 9 bases line up with TRBD2. The CDR3 is 17 residues long. The germline gives CDR1 SGHAT, CDR2 FQNNGV. V dropped 2 bases and J dropped 2; count of bases not matched to a gene: 8. Written as DNA, the CDR3 is TGTGCCAGCAGCTTATCGATTCTAGCGGGGTACACAGATACGCAGTATTTT. Its protein product is CASSLSILAGYTDTQYF.

This clonotype was counted many times. The chain employs TRBV28 and TRBJ2-1, with D maybe TRBD1 (6 bases). This CDR3 is built from 15 residues. The V gene's germline CDR1 is MDHEN and CDR2 SYDVKM. V was clipped by 0 bases and J by 9 bases, with 15 bases between them. The chain's CDR3 is CASSLWQTGNVEQFF. The DNA for the CDR3 is TGTGCCAGCAGTTTATGGCAAACAGGGAACGTTGAGCAGTTCTTC.

The CDR3 loop reads CASSLGGTGYSYGYTF. As DNA, the CDR3 is TGCGCCAGCAGCTTGGGTGGGACAGGGTACTCCTATGGCTACACCTTC. The V and J genes are TRBV5-1 and TRBJ1-2; 9 bases match TRBD1. The V and J ends lost 0 bases and 4 bases, in that order; junction bases with no gene match: 7. CDR3 length: 16 amino acids. Germline CDR1 and CDR2: SGHRS and YFSETQ.

This clonotype was observed at least ten times. The chain recombines TRBV18 with TRBJ2-1; no definite D call. Between the trimmed V and J ends, which lost 0 bases and 3 bases, there was a span of 9 bases. The V gene's germline CDR1 is KGHSH and CDR2 LQKENI. The CDR3 length is 15 residues. CDR3 amino acids: CASSPPGHIYNEQFF. Written as DNA, the CDR3 is TGTGCCAGCTCACCACCGGGCCACATCTACAATGAGCAGTTCTTC. Full variable domain (rest looked up from reference TRBV18 and TRBJ2-1): NAGVMQNPRHLVRRRGQEARLRCSPMKGHSHVYWYRQLPEEGLKFMVYLQKENIIDESGMPKERFSAEFPKEGPSILRIQQVVRGDSAAYFCASSPPGHIYNEQFFGPGTRLTVL.

The chain uses TRBV19 and TRBJ2-1, with TRBD1 as a possible D gene (6 bases). CDR1 LNHDA and CDR2 SQIVND come from the germline V gene (reference sequence). The CDR3 is 13 residues long. V lost 4 bases and J 10 bases, leaving 14 bases between the germline ends. CDR3 loop: CASSTQGIGEQFF. For the CDR3, the DNA is TGTGCCAGTAGTACGCAGGGGATCGGCGAGCAGTTCTTC. Looking up the rest from reference TRBV19 and TRBJ2-1 gives the full variable domain: DGGITQSPKYLFRKEGQNVTLSCEQNLNHDAMYWYRQDPGQGLRLIYYSQIVNDFQKGDIAEGYSVSREKKESFPLTVTSAQKNPTAFYLCASSTQGIGEQFFGPGTRLTVL.

This clonotype was seen only a few times. V and J are TRBV19 and TRBJ1-2; unclear D gene. Germline loops: CDR1 LNHDA, CDR2 SQIVND (reference sequence). The V and J ends lost 0 bases and 6 bases respectively, with 8 bases between them. The CDR3 is 13 residues long. CDR3 nucleotides: TGTGCCAGTAGTATAGATATATCGGATGGCTACACCTTC. Its translation: CASSIDISDGYTF. Based on the CDR3 plus reference TRBV19 and TRBJ1-2, the full variable domain is DGGITQSPKYLFRKEGQNVTLSCEQNLNHDAMYWYRQDPGQGLRLIYYSQIVNDFQKGDIAEGYSVSREKKESFPLTVTSAQKNPTAFYLCASSIDISDGYTFGSGTRLTVV.

The table lists this clonotype with many counts. CDR3 coding DNA: TGTGCCAGCAGTTCTCTAGCGGGAGGGCCGGGAAATGAGCAGTTCTTC. It codes for CASSSLAGGPGNEQFF. The chain is built from TRBV27 and TRBJ2-1; 12 bases are a match to TRBD2. This CDR3 has 16 amino acids. CDR1 is MNHEY, CDR2 SMNVEV, per germline (reference sequence). Germline trimming cut 4 bases from V and 7 bases from J; bases unmatched to any gene: 8.

This clonotype has ten or more counts. The rearrangement uses TRBV27 and TRBJ2-7, with 7 bases lining up with TRBD1. CDR1 and CDR2 (germline): MNHEY, SMNVEV (reference sequence). V gave up 4 bases and J gave up 1 base; unmatched junction bases: 13. The CDR3 length is 17 residues. The CDR3 sequence: CASSYTPSRDRSYEQYF. CDR3 bases: TGTGCCAGCAGTTATACGCCGTCCCGGGACAGATCCTACGAGCAGTACTTC.

This chain links TRBV6-1 with TRBJ2-7; the D gene is possibly TRBD1 (6 bases). V lost 2 bases, J lost 0 bases, and 14 bases lay in between. Germline V gene data show CDR1 as MNHNS and CDR2 as SASEGT. CDR3 size: 16 residues. CDR3 amino acids: CASSEFQGQSSYEQYF. In nucleotides, the CDR3 is TGTGCCAGCAGTGAATTCCAAGGACAGAGCTCCTACGAGCAGTACTTC.

The J gene is TRBJ2-3, the V gene TRBV20-1; a weak D match, TRBD2 (6 bases). The CDR3 consists of 13 residues. V lost 6 bases and J lost 4, with 14 bases in between. Germline-derived CDR1 and CDR2 are DFQATT and SNEGSKA (reference sequence). The CDR3 DNA reads as TGCAGTGCCCCGGAGTCTAGCGCAGATACGCAGTATTTT. Residues: CSAPESSADTQYF.

This clonotype was detected many times. The V gene is TRBV2, the J gene TRBJ1-4; 7 bases fit TRBD1. The CDR3 consists of 15 residues. Unmatched junction bases numbered 5, after V lost 4 bases and J lost 3 bases. Germline CDR1 and CDR2: SNHLY and FYNNEI. CDR3 loop: CASSGWTGPNEKLFF. The CDR3 DNA reads as TGTGCCAGCAGTGGGTGGACAGGTCCTAATGAAAAACTGTTTTTT.

This chain connects TRBV18 to TRBJ2-1, with D possibly being TRBD1 (5 bases). V was cut by 3 bases and J by 7 bases, with 16 bases left in between. The CDR3 is 15 amino acids. Germline V lookup: CDR1 KGHSH, CDR2 LQKENI. Here the CDR3 reads CASSPLIQGVNEQFF. CDR3 bases: TGTGCCAGCTCACCTTTAATCCAGGGTGTTAATGAGCAGTTCTTC. Supplemented by reference TRBV18 and TRBJ2-1, the full variable domain reads NAGVMQNPRHLVRRRGQEARLRCSPMKGHSHVYWYRQLPEEGLKFMVYLQKENIIDESGMPKERFSAEFPKEGPSILRIQQVVRGDSAAYFCASSPLIQGVNEQFFGPGTRLTVL.

This chain connects TRBV20-1 to TRBJ2-1; 10 nucleotides match TRBD2. Trimming removed 0 bases from V and 8 bases from J; junction bases left unmatched: 7. The CDR3 consists of 15 residues. Germline values: CDR1 DFQATT, CDR2 SNEGSKA (reference sequence). The CDR3 DNA sequence: TGCAGTGCTAGAGATATGGTAGCGGGAGGCTATGAGCAGTTCTTC. Translating gives CSARDMVAGGYEQFF.

This clonotype was picked up many times. The gene calls are TRBV7-8 and TRBJ1-1; D is uncertain. Trimming stripped 4 bases from V and 2 bases from J, with 14 bases between. CDR3 length: 15 residues. Germline V gives CDR1 SGHVS, CDR2 FQNEAQ. CDR3 DNA: TGTGCCAGCAGCTCGTCCAGGAATTTAAACACTGAAGCTTTCTTT. Amino acid sequence: CASSSSRNLNTEAFF.

This clonotype was seen many times. The V gene is TRBV7-2, the J gene TRBJ1-1, with D maybe TRBD1 (6 bases). This CDR3 spans 15 amino acids. The V end lost 5 bases, the J end lost 8 bases, and 21 bases lay between the germline ends. CDR1 SGHTA and CDR2 FQGNSA come from the germline V gene. In DNA form, the CDR3 reads TGTGCCAGCAGCCGGGTAGGGGGGCTCTGGATCGAAGCTTTCTTT. Its protein product is CASSRVGGLWIEAFF.

This clonotype was recorded at least ten times. This sequence joins TRBV12-3 or TRBV12-4 and TRBJ2-7; no definite D call. V lost 1 base, J lost 3 bases, and 7 bases lay in between. The CDR3 loop spans 13 amino acids. Here the CDR3 reads CASSLGYNYEQYF. CDR3 coding DNA: TGTGCCAGCAGTTTAGGTTACAACTACGAGCAGTACTTC.